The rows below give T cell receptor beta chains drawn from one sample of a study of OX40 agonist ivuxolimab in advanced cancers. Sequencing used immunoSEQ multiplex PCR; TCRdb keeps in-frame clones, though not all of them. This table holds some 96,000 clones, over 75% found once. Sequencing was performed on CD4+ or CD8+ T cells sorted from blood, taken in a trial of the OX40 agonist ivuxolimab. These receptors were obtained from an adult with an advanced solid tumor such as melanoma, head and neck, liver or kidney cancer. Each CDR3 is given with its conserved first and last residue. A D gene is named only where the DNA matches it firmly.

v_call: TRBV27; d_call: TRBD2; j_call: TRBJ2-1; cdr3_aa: CASSLVALAGVDEQFF; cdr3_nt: TGTGCCAGCAGTTTAGTCGCTCTAGCGGGAGTCGATGAGCAGTTCTTC
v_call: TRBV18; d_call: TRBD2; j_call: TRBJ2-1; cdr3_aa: CASSPGASGVFYYNEQFF; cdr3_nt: TGTGCCAGCTCACCCGGGGCTAGCGGGGTTTTTTACTACAATGAGCAGTTCTTC
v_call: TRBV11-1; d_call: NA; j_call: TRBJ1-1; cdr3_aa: CASSSRTPGGAFF; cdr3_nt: TGTGCCAGCAGCTCCCGGACCCCCGGGGGAGCTTTCTTT
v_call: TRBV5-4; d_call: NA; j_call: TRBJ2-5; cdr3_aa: CASSSTNRDSETQYF; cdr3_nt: TGTGCCAGCAGCTCTACCAATAGGGATTCAGAGACCCAGTACTTC
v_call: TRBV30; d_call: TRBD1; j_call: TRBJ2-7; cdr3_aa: CAWSQGATYEQYF; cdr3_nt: TGTGCCTGGTCACAGGGGGCGACCTACGAGCAGTACTTC
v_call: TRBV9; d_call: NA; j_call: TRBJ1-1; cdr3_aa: CASSVNPEGRTEAFF; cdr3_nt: TGTGCCAGCAGCGTCAATCCAGAGGGGCGGACTGAAGCTTTCTTT
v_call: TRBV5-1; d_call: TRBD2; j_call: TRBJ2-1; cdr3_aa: CASSPRTSGRDNEQFF; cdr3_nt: TGCGCCAGCAGCCCGAGGACTAGCGGGAGGGACAATGAGCAGTTCTTC
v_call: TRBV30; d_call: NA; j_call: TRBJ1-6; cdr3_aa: CAWSLPSGWYNSPLHF; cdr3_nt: TGTGCCTGGAGTTTACCGTCGGGGTGGTATAATTCACCCCTCCACTTT
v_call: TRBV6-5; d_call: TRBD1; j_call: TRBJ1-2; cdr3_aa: CASSYSSQGAYYGYTF; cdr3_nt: TGTGCCAGCAGTTACTCGAGCCAGGGGGCCTATTATGGCTACACCTTC
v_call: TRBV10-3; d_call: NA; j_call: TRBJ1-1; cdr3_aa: CAISLQGYTEAFF; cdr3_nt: TGTGCCATCAGTCTTCAGGGGTACACTGAAGCTTTCTTT